This TCR beta chain was documented in a study of cytomegalovirus exposure and HLA in healthy donors. Study-level points and caveats: The TCR clusters that emerged in the first cohort tended, a later analysis found, to co-occur in the 120 or so validation repertoires.

This CDR3 region has 11 residues. V was pared by 4 bases and J by 6 bases, with 4 bases between. Germline-derived CDR1 and CDR2 are MNHNY and SVGAGI (reference sequence). Remarks on this clone: Antigen: not known.

Here immunoSEQ multiplex PCR was the method, and the copy in TCRdb shows in-frame clones only, minus some. The sample holds fewer than 75,000 clones, approximately 95% seen once. The chain employs TRBV6-6 and TRBJ1-5; D remains ambiguous. This sequence was found in a young man in good health and CMV-seronegative. Sequencing input: PBMCs. DNA for the CDR3: TGTGCCAGCAGTTCCGGTCAGCCCCAGCATTTT. Translated: CASSSGQPQHF.